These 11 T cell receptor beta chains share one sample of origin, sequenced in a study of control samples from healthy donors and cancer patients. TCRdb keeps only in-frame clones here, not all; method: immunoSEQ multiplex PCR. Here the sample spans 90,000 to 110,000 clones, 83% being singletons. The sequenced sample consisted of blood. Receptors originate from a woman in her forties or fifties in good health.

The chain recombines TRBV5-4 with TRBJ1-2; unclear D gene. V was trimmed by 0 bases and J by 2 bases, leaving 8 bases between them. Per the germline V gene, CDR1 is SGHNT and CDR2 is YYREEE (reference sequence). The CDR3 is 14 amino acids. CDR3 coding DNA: TGTGCCAGCAGCTTGGATACGGCGAACTATGGCTACACCTTC. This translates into CASSLDTANYGYTF.

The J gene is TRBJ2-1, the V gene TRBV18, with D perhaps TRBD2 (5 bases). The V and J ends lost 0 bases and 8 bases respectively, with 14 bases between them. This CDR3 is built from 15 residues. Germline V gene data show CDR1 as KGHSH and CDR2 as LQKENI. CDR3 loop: CASSPPAALGHEQFF. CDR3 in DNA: TGTGCCAGCTCACCACCGGCTGCACTAGGCCATGAGCAGTTCTTC.

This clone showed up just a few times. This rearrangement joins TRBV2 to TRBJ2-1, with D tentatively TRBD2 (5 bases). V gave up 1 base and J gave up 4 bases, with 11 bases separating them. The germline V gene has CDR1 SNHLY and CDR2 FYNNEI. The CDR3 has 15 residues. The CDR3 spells CASSEGEINYNEQFF. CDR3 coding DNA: TGTGCCAGCAGTGAAGGGGAGATAAATTACAATGAGCAGTTCTTC.

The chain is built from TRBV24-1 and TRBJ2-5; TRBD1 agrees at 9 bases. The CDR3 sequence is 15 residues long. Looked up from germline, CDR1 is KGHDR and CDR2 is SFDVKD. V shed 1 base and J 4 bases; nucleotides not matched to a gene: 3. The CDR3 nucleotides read TGTGCCACCAGTGATTTTACAGGGGGCAGAGAGACCCAGTACTTC. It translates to CATSDFTGGRETQYF.

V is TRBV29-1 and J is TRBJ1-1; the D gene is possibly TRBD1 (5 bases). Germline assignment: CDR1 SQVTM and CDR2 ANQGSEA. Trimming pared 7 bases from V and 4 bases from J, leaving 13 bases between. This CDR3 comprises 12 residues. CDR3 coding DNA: TGCAGCGGCCGGGGGGGACTCACTGAAGCTTTCTTT. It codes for CSGRGGLTEAFF.

CDR3 bases: TGCGCCAGCAGCCAAGAATTACAAAGGGATGAAAAACTGTTTTTT. Residues: CASSQELQRDEKLFF. The rearrangement links TRBV4-3 to TRBJ1-4, with D hard to call. V lost 0 bases and J lost 6, with 11 bases in between. Germline-derived CDR1 and CDR2 are LGHNA and YSLEER. The CDR3 extends over 15 amino acids.

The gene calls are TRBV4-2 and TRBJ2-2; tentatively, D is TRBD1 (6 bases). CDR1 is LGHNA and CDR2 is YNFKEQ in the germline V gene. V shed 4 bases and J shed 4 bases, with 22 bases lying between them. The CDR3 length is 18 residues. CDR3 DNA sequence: TGTGCCAGCAGCCCTACCCAACACTCGACAGGAGGCACCGGGGAGCTGTTTTTT. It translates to CASSPTQHSTGGTGELFF.

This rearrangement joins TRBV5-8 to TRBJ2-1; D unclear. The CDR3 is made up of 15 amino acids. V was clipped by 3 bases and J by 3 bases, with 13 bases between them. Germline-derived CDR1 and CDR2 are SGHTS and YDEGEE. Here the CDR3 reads CASSSGASNYNEQFF. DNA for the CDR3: TGTGCCAGCAGCTCTGGAGCGTCGAACTACAATGAGCAGTTCTTC.

The CDR3 protein is CATKIGENSGNTIYF. The CDR3 DNA follows: TGTGCCACCAAGATCGGGGAGAACTCTGGAAACACCATATATTTT. The chain has TRBV10-3 and TRBJ1-3; D gene unclear. Germline V gene data show CDR1 as ENHRY and CDR2 as SYGVKD. The CDR3 spans 15 residues. V shed 10 bases and J shed 0 bases, with 16 bases lying between them.

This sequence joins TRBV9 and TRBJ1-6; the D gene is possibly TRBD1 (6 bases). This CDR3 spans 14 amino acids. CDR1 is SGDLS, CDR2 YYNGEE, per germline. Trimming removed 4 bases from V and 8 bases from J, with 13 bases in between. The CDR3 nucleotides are TGTGCCAGCAGCCTCCCGGGGGGCGATTCACCCCTCCACTTT. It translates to CASSLPGGDSPLHF.

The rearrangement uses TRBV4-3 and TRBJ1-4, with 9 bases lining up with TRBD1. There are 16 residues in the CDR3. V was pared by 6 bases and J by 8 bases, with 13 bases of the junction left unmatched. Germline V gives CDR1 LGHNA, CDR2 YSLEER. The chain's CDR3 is CASSPSPGQGSEKLFF. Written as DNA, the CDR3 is TGCGCCAGCAGTCCTAGTCCGGGACAGGGAAGCGAAAAACTGTTTTTT.